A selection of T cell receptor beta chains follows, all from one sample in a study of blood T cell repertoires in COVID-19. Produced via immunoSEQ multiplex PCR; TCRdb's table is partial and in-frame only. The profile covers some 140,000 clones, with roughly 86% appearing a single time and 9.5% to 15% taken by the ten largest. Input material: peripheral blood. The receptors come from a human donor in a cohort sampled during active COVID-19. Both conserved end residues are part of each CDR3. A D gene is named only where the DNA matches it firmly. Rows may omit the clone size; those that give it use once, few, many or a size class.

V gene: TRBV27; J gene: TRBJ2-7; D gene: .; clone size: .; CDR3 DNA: TGTGCCAGCAGGCGTATTGAAGGGGTCGAGCAGTACTTC; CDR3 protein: CASRRIEGVEQYF
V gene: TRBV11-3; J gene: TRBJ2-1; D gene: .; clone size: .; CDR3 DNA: TGTGCCAGCAGCTTAGGGGCTGGCGGGGACTACAATGAGCAGTTCTTC; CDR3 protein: CASSLGAGGDYNEQFF
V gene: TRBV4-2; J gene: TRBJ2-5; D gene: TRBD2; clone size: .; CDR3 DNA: TGTGCCAGCAGCCAAGAAGGGTACGGGAGGGGAGAGACCCAGTACTTC; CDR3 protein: CASSQEGYGRGETQYF
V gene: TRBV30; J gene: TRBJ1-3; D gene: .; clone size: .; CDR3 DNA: TGTGCCTGGAGTGTACACTCTGGAAACACCATATATTTT; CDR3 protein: CAWSVHSGNTIYF
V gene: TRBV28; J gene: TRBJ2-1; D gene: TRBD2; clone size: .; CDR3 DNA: TGTGCCAGCAGTTTAAGCGGGGGGGAGTCACAGAATGAGCAGTTCTTC; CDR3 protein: CASSLSGGESQNEQFF
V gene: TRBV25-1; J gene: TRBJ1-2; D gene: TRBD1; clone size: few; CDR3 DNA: TGTGCCAGCAGTTTAGGACAGGGCTATGGCTACACCTTC; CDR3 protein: CASSLGQGYGYTF
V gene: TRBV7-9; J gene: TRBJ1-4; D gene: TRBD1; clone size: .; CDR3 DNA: TGTGCCAGCAGCTTAGTTAAGGGGGCTGCAACTAATGAAAAACTGTTTTTT; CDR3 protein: CASSLVKGAATNEKLFF
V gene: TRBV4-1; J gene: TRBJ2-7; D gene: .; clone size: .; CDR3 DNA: TGCGCCAGCAGCCTTCAAACAGACTACGAGCAGTACTTC; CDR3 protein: CASSLQTDYEQYF
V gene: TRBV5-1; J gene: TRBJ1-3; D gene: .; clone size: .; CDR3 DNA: TGCGCCAGCAGCTACGACAGCGCATCTGGAAACACCATATATTTT; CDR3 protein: CASSYDSASGNTIYF
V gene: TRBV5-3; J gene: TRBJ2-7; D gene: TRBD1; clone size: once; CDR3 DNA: TGTGCCAGAAGCTCCAGGACAGGGGAGCCCTACGAGCAGTACTTC; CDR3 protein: CARSSRTGEPYEQYF
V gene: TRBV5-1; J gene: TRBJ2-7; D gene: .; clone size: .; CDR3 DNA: TGCGCCAGCAGCTTGGAACCAGGGTCCATCTACGAGCAGTACTTC; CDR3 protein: CASSLEPGSIYEQYF
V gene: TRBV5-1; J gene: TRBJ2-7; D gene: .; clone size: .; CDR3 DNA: TGCGCCAGCAGCGCTGGTGCCGTACTTACCTACGAGCAGTACTTC; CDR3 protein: CASSAGAVLTYEQYF
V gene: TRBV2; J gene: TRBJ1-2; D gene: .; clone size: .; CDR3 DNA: TGTGCCAGCAGTGAAGATTTATCTTCCCCTCATGGCTACACCTTC; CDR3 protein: CASSEDLSSPHGYTF
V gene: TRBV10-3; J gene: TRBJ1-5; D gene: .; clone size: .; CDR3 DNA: TGTGCCATCAGTGAGTCGCGTAGCAATCAGCCCCAGCATTTT; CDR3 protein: CAISESRSNQPQHF
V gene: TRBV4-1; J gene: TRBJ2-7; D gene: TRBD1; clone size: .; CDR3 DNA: TGCGCCAGCAGCCAAGTTGCGGGACAGGGTTACGAGCAGTACTTC; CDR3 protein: CASSQVAGQGYEQYF
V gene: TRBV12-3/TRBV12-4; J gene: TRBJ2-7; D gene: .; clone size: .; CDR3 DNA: TGTGCCAGCAGCCCACAGGGCGAGCAGTACTTC; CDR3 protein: CASSPQGEQYF
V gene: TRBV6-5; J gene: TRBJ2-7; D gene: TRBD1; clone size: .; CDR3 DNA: TGTGCCAGCAGTTACTCAGTCCCCGTAGGGGGCTCCGAGCAGTACTTC; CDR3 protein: CASSYSVPVGGSEQYF
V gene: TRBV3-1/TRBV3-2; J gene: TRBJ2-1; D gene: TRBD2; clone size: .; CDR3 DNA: TGTGCCAGCGGTTACGGTGGACTAGCGGGGGCCACCTACAATGAGCAGTTCTTC; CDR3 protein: CASGYGGLAGATYNEQFF
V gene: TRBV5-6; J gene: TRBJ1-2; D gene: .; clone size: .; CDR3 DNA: TGTGCCAGCAGCATAGGGGGGGGCGGCTACACCTTC; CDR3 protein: CASSIGGGGYTF
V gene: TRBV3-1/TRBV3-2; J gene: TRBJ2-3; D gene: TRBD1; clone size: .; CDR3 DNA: TGTGCCAGCACCGATAAGGGGGCTAGGACAGATACGCAGTATTTT; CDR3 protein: CASTDKGARTDTQYF
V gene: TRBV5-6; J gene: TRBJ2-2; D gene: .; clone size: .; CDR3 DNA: TGTGCCAGCAGCTTGGTTTCTGGGGCTCGCACCGGGGAGCTGTTTTTT; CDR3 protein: CASSLVSGARTGELFF
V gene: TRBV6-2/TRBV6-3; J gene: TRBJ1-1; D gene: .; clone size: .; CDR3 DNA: TGTGCCAGCAGTTACTCGGCACCACGGACATTTGAAGCTTTCTTT; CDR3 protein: CASSYSAPRTFEAFF
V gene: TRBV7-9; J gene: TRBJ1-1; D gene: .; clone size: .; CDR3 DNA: TGTGCCAGCAGCTTATTCGGTGGGGCCAGTATTCTGAACACTGAAGCTTTCTTT; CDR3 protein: CASSLFGGASILNTEAFF
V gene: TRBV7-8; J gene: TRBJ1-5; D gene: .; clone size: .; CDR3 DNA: TGTGCCAGCAGCTTAGAACAGGGTTATAGCAATCAGCCCCAGCATTTT; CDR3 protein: CASSLEQGYSNQPQHF
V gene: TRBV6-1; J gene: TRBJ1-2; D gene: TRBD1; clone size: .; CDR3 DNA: TGTGCCAGCAGTGAAATGGGACAGGGGTACTATGGCTACACCTTC; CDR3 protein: CASSEMGQGYYGYTF
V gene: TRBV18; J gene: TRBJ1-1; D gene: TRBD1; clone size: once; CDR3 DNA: TGTGCCAGCTCACTCAGGGGGTTGGACACTGAAGCTTTCTTT; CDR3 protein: CASSLRGLDTEAFF
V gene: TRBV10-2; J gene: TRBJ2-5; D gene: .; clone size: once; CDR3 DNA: TGCGCCAGCAGTGAGGGCGGGTCAGAGACCCAGTACTTC; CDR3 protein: CASSEGGSETQYF
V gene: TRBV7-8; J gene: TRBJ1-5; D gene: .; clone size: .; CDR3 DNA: TGTGCCAGCAGCCCCGGGACACGCAATCAGCCCCAGCATTTT; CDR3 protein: CASSPGTRNQPQHF
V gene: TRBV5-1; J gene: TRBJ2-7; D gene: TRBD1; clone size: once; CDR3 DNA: TGCGCCAGCAGCCCCAGGGACAGGGGGCTTAACGAGCAGTACTTC; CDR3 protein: CASSPRDRGLNEQYF
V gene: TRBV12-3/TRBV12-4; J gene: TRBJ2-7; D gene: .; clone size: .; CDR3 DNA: TGTGCCAGCAGAAAAGACAGTACCTACGAGCAGTACTTC; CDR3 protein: CASRKDSTYEQYF
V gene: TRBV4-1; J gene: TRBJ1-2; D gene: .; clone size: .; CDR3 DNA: TGCGCCAGCAGCCAAAACAGCCTAAGGCGCCAAGCTAACTATGGCTACACCTTC; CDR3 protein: CASSQNSLRRQANYGYTF
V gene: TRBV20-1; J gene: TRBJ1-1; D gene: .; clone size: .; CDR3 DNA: TGCAGTGCTAGTCGAATCCAGGGCACTGAAGCTTTCTTT; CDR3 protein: CSASRIQGTEAFF
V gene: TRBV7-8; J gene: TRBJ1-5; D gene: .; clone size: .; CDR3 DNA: TGTGCCAGCAGCCCCCTAGACGGGTCTCTTCAGCCCCAGCATTTT; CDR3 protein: CASSPLDGSLQPQHF
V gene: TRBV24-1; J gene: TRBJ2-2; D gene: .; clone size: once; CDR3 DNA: TGTGCCACCAGTGCTGGGCCCGGGGAGCTGTTTTTT; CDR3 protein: CATSAGPGELFF
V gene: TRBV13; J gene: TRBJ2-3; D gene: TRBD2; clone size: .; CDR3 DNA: TGTGCCAGCAGCTCCCGTCTAGCGGGGGGCAGGAATACGCAGTATTTT; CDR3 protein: CASSSRLAGGRNTQYF
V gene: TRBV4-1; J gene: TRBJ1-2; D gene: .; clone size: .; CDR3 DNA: TGCGCCAGCAGCCAAGATATGTATGGCTACACCTTC; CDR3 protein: CASSQDMYGYTF
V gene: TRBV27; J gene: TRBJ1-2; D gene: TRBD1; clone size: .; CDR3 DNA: TGTGCCAGCACCAACAGGGGAGAGGGTGGTGGCTACACCTTC; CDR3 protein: CASTNRGEGGGYTF
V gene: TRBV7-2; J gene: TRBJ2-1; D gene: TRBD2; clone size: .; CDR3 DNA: TGTGCCAGCAGCTTAGACAGGACTAGCGGGGTCTACAATGAGCAGTTCTTC; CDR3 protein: CASSLDRTSGVYNEQFF
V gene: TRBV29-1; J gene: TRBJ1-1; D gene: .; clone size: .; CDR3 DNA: TGCAGCGCCAGCGTTTGGTACACTGAAGCTTTCTTT; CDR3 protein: CSASVWYTEAFF
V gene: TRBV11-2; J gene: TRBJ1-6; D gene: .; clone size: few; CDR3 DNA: TGTGCCAGTAGCGGGAGCTCCTATAATTCACCCCTCCACTTT; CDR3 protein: CASSGSSYNSPLHF
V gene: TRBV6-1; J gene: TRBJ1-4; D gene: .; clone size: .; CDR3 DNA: TGTGCCAGCAGCGAAGCGGGGGCGGGTAATGAAAAACTGTTTTTT; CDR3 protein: CASSEAGAGNEKLFF
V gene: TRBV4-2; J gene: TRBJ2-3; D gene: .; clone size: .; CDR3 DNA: TGTGCCAGCAGCCGAGCCCCACCGACTAGTTCAGATACGCAGTATTTT; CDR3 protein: CASSRAPPTSSDTQYF
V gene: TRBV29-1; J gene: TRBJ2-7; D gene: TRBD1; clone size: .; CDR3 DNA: TGCAGCGTTGAAGAAGTGGGACAGGGAGTCTACGAGCAGTACTTC; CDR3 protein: CSVEEVGQGVYEQYF